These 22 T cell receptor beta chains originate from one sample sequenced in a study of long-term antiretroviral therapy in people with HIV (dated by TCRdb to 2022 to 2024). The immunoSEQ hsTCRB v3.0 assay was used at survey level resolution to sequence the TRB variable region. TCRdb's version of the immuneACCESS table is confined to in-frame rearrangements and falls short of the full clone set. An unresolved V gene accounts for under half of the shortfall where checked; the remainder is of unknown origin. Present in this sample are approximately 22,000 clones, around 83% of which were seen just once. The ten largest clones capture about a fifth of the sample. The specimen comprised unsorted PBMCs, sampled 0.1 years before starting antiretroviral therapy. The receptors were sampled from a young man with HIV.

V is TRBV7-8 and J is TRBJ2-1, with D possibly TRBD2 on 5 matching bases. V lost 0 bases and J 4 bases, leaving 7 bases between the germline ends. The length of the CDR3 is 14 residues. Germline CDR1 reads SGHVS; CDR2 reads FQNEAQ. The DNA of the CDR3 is TGTGCCAGCAGCTTAGCGGGGAGTTACAATGAGCAGTTCTTC. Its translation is CASSLAGSYNEQFF.

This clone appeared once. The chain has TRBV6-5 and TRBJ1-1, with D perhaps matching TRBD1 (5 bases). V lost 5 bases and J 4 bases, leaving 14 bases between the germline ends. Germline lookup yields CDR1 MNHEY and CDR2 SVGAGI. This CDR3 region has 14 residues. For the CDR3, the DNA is TGTGCCAGCAGTCTCAGGGCCGCTAGCACTGAAGCTTTCTTT. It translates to CASSLRAASTEAFF.

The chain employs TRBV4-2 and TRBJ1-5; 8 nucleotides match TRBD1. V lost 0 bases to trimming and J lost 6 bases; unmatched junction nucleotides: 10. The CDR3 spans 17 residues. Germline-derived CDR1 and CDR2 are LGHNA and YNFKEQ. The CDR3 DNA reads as TGTGCCAGCAGCCAAGATCTAGGGACAGGATTAGGTCAGCCCCAGCATTTT. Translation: CASSQDLGTGLGQPQHF.

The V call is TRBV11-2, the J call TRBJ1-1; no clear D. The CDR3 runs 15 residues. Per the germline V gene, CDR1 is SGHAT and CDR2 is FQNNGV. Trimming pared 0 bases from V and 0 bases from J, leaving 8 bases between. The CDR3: CASSLDLGMNTEAFF. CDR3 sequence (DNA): TGTGCCAGCAGCTTAGATCTGGGCATGAACACTGAAGCTTTCTTT.

The CDR3 DNA follows: TGTGCCAGCAGCTCCCTGACAGGGGGGCCTTATAATTCACCCCTCCACTTT. This gives the protein CASSSLTGGPYNSPLHF. The V and J genes are TRBV7-9 and TRBJ1-6; TRBD1 agrees at 9 bases. J gave up 4 bases and V 4 bases, and 8 bases lay outside the gene matches. From germline, CDR1 is SEHNR and CDR2 FQNEAQ (reference sequence). This CDR3 is 17 amino acids long.

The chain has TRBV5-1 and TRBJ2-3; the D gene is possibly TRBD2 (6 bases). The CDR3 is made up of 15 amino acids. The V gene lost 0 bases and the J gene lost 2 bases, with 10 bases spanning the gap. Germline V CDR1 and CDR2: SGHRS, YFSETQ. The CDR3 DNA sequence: TGCGCCAGCAGCTTGGGGGGGGTGGCCACAGATACGCAGTATTTT. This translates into CASSLGGVATDTQYF. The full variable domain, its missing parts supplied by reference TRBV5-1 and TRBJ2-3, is KAGVTQTPRYLIKTRGQQVTLSCSPISGHRSVSWYQQTPGQGLQFLFEYFSETQRNKGNFPGRFSGRQFSNSRSEMNVSTLELGDSALYLCASSLGGVATDTQYFGPGTRLTVL.

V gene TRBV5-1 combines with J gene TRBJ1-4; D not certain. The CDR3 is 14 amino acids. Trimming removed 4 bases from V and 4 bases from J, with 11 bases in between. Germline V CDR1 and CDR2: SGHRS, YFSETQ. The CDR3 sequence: CASSRTVNNEKLFF. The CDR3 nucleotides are TGCGCCAGCAGCAGGACGGTTAATAATGAAAAACTGTTTTTT.

The CDR3 loop reads CASSQDWASGTFFTSEPNEQFF. The CDR3 bases are TGCGCCAGCAGCCAAGATTGGGCCAGCGGGACTTTTTTTACCTCAGAACCAAATGAGCAGTTCTTC. The V and J genes are TRBV4-1 and TRBJ2-1, with 7 nucleotides matching TRBD2. J lost 7 bases, V lost 0 bases, and 27 bases had no gene match. The CDR3 length is 22 residues. Germline V lookup: CDR1 MGHRA, CDR2 YSYEKL.

The DNA for the CDR3 is TGTGCCAGCAGCTTAGACCCGGCGGGGGCGGGCAATCAGCCCCAGCATTTT. Protein: CASSLDPAGAGNQPQHF. The rearrangement links TRBV11-2 to TRBJ1-5; tentatively, D is TRBD1 (6 bases). The CDR3 contains 17 residues. V dropped 0 bases and J dropped 2 bases, with 14 bases sitting between them. Germline V gives CDR1 SGHAT, CDR2 FQNNGV.

This CDR3 is CASSLTHQETQYF. The CDR3, as DNA: TGCGCCAGCAGTTTGACACACCAAGAGACCCAGTACTTC. The V gene is TRBV5-1, the J gene TRBJ2-5; no definite D call. The CDR3 contains 13 residues. Germline loops: CDR1 SGHRS, CDR2 YFSETQ. The V end lost 5 bases, the J end lost 0 bases, and 8 bases lay between the germline ends.

CDR3 nucleotide sequence: TGTGCCAGCAGTCTTGGACTAGCGGGGGAAACCTACGAGCAGTACTTC. Translated, it gives CASSLGLAGETYEQYF. The genes are TRBV2 and TRBJ2-7, with 13 bases identical to TRBD2. Germline V gene sequence: CDR1 SNHLY, CDR2 FYNNEI. V trimming: 5 bases; J trimming: 2 bases; junction bases outside the gene matches: 6. The CDR3 contains 16 residues. Complete variable domain (other parts from reference TRBV2 and TRBJ2-7): EPEVTQTPSHQVTQMGQEVILRCVPISNHLYFYWYRQILGQKVEFLVSFYNNEISEKSEIFDDQFSVERPDGSNFTLKIRSTKLEDSAMYFCASSLGLAGETYEQYFGPGTRLTVT.

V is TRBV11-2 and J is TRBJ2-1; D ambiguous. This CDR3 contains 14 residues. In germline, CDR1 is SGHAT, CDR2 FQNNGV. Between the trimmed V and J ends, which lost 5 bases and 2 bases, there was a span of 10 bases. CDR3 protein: CASSPFRTYNEQFF. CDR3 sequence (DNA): TGTGCCAGCAGCCCGTTTAGGACCTACAATGAGCAGTTCTTC.

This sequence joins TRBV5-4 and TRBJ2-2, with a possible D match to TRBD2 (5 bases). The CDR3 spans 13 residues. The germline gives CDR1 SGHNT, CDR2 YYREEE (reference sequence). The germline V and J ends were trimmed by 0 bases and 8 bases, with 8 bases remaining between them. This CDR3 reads CASSLALAGELFF. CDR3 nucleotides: TGTGCCAGCAGCTTGGCCCTAGCTGGGGAGCTGTTTTTT. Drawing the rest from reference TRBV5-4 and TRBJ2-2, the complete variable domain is ETGVTQSPTHLIKTRGQQVTLRCSSQSGHNTVSWYQQALGQGPQFIFQYYREEENGRGNFPPRFSGLQFPNYSSELNVNALELDDSALYLCASSLALAGELFFGEGSRLTVL.

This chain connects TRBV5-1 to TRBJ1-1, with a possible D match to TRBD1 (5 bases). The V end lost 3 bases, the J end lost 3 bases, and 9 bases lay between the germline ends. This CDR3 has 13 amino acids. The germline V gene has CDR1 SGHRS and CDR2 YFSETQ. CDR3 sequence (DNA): TGCGCCAGCAGCTATACAGGCTACACTGAAGCTTTCTTT. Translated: CASSYTGYTEAFF.

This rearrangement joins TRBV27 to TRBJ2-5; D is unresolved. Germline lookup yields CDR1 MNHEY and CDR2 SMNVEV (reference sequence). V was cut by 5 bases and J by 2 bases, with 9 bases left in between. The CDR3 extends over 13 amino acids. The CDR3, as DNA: TGTGCCAGCAGTCCAAGGTGGCAAGAGACCCAGTACTTC. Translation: CASSPRWQETQYF.

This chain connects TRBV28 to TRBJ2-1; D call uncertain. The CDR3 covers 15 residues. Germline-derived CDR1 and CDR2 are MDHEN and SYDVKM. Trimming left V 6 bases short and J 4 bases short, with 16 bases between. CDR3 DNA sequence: TGTGCCAGCAGCTCCCTACGGCGAGGATACAATGAGCAGTTCTTC. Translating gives CASSSLRRGYNEQFF.

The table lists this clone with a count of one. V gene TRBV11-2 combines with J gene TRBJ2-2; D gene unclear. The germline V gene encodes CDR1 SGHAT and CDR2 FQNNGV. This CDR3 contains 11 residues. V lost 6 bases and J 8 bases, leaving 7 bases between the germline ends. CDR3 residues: CASSSQGELFF. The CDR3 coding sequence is TGTGCCAGCAGTTCACAGGGGGAGCTGTTTTTT.

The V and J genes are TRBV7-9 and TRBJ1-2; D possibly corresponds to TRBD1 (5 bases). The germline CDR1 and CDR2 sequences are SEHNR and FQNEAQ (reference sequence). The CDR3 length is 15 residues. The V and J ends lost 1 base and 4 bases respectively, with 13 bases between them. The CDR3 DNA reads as TGTGCCAGCAGCTTAGAATCAGGGATCGGCTATGGCTACACCTTC. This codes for CASSLESGIGYGYTF.

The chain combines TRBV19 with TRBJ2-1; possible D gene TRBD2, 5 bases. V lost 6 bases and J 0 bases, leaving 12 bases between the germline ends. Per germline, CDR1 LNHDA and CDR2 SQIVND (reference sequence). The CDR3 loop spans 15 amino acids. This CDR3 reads CASSPLSGSYNEQFF. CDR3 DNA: TGTGCCAGTAGCCCCTTAAGCGGCTCCTACAATGAGCAGTTCTTC.

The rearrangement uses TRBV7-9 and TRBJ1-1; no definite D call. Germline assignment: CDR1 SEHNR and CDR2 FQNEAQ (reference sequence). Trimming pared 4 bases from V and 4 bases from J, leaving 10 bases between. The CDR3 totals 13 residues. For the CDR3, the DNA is TGTGCCAGCAGCTCTTGGGGTCGCACTGAAGCTTTCTTT. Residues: CASSSWGRTEAFF.

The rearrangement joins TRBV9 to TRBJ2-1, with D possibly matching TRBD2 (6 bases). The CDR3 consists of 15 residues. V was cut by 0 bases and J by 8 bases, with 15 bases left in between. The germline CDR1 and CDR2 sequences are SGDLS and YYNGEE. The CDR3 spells CASSVGATRDYEQFF. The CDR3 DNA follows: TGTGCCAGCAGCGTAGGGGCTACCCGGGACTATGAGCAGTTCTTC.

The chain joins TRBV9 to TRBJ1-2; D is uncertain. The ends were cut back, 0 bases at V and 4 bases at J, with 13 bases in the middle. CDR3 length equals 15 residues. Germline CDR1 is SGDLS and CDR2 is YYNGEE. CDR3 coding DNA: TGTGCCAGCAGCGTAGAGGCGATGGGTAGCTATGGCTACACCTTC. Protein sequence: CASSVEAMGSYGYTF.